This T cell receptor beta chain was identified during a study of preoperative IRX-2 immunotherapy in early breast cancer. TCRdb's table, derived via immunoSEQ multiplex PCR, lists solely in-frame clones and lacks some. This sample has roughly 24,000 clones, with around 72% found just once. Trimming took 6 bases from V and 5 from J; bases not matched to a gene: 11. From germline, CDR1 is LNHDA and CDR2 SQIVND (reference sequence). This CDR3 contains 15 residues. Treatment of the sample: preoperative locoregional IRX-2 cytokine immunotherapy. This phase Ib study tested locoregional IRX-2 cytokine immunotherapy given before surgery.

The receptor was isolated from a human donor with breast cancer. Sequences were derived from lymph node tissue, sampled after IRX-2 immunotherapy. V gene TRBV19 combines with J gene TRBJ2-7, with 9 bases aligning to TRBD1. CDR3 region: CASSRGQGINHEQYF. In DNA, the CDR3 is TGTGCCAGTAGCCGCGGACAGGGGATAAACCACGAGCAGTACTTC. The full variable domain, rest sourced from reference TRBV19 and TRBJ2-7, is DGGITQSPKYLFRKEGQNVTLSCEQNLNHDAMYWYRQDPGQGLRLIYYSQIVNDFQKGDIAEGYSVSREKKESFPLTVTSAQKNPTAFYLCASSRGQGINHEQYFGPGTRLTVT.